This T cell receptor (beta chain) appears in the sequencing data of a study of shared clonotypes between healthy human individuals. Trimming removed 1 base at V and 5 bases at J, with 17 bases between. Germline V lookup: CDR1 LGHNA, CDR2 YSLEER. CDR3 size: 16 residues. The method was immunoSEQ multiplex PCR; TCRdb's version includes in-frame clones alone and lacks a portion of them. In the table there are about 1 million clones, around 78% of which are singletons. The specimen was memory CD4+ T cells from PBMCs. Specified subset: CD45RA-negative fraction. This sequence originates from a man between 18 and 29 years old in good health. Some clones in this sample may be carry-over from other donors' samples. This chain links TRBV4-3 with TRBJ2-5; D gene ambiguous. Here the CDR3 reads CASSQGASSRWETQYF. For the CDR3, the DNA is TGCGCCAGCAGCCAAGGCGCGTCCTCACGATGGGAGACCCAGTACTTC.